Following are 20 T cell receptor beta chains from one sample sequenced in a study of CD8+CD57+ T cells in acquired aplastic anemia. Patients chosen for sequencing had shown CD8+CD57+ cell expansion by flow cytometry. Profiling that covered TCR beta VDJ and CDR3 relied on genomic DNA as its template. TCRdb processed the reads anew with MiXCR; each CDR3 protein has one entry. The sample lists 150,000 to 170,000 distinct CDR3 sequences, roughly 54% occurring once. Sequencing was performed on sorted CD4+, CD8+, or CD8+CD57+ T cells (not recorded which) from PBMCs. The receptors derive from a human donor with aplastic anemia.

The rearrangement joins TRBV7-6 to TRBJ1-5; D remains ambiguous. Deletions cut 3 bases from V and 5 bases from J, with 5 bases between. The CDR3 covers 12 residues. CDR1 and CDR2 (germline): SGHVS, FNYEAQ. DNA of the CDR3: TGTGCCAGCAGCTTCCCTTATCAGCCCCAGCATTTT. Its translation is CASSFPYQPQHF.

This clonotype appeared many times. The chain carries TRBV10-3 and TRBJ1-2; D is perhaps TRBD1 (5 bases). This CDR3 is built from 18 residues. V was shortened by 0 bases and J by 5 bases, with 22 bases between the two germline ends. Germline assignment: CDR1 ENHRY and CDR2 SYGVKD. The CDR3 coding sequence is TGTGCCATCAGTGAGTCGTTGAATTTAGGACAAGCCCCTTATGGCTACACCTTC. Encoded protein: CAISESLNLGQAPYGYTF.

The rearrangement links TRBV9 to TRBJ1-2; D is undetermined. Germline CDR1 SGDLS, CDR2 YYNGEE. The CDR3 is 15 residues long. The V gene lost 3 bases and the J gene lost 0 bases, with 12 bases spanning the gap. CDR3 bases: TGTGCCAGCAGCGAGGGCCACAGAGCTAACTATGGCTACACCTTC. As protein: CASSEGHRANYGYTF.

The chain uses TRBV4-2 and TRBJ2-7; 7 nucleotides align to TRBD2. Trimming took 0 bases from V and 2 from J; bases not matched to a gene: 4. The CDR3 has 15 amino acids. Germline values: CDR1 LGHNA, CDR2 YNFKEQ. In DNA, the CDR3 is TGTGCCAGCAGCCAAGATATCGGGGGGACCTACGAGCAGTACTTC. It specifies CASSQDIGGTYEQYF.

This clonotype occurred many times. The chain uses TRBV5-6 and TRBJ2-1; 10 bases agree with TRBD2. The germline V gene has CDR1 SGHDT and CDR2 YYEEEE. The ends lost 5 bases at V and 10 bases at J; junction bases unmatched: 3. There are 12 residues in the CDR3. As DNA, the CDR3 is TGTGCCAGCAGAGGAGCGGGGGGGGAGCAGTTCTTC. Protein: CASRGAGGEQFF.

This clonotype was detected a few times. V is TRBV7-2 and J is TRBJ1-1; D remains ambiguous. This CDR3 is built from 13 residues. Germline CDR1 SGHTA, CDR2 FQGNSA. V shed 0 bases and J shed 7 bases, with 9 bases lying between them. The CDR3 region is CASSLAPNLEAFF. For the CDR3, the DNA is TGTGCCAGCAGCTTAGCGCCGAACCTTGAAGCTTTCTTT.

This rearrangement joins TRBV11-2 to TRBJ2-7, with D possibly called TRBD1 or TRBD2 (6 bases each). Germline V gives CDR1 SGHAT, CDR2 FQNNGV. The V end lost 5 bases, the J end lost 3 bases, and 20 bases lay between the germline ends. The CDR3 is 16 residues long. The CDR3 nucleotides are TGTGCCAGCAGCGCGGGACCAGGGGTAGTAAGCTACGAGCAGTACTTC. Its protein is CASSAGPGVVSYEQYF. The variable domain in full, completed from reference TRBV11-2 and TRBJ2-7, reads EAGVAQSPRYKIIEKRQSVAFWCNPISGHATLYWYQQILGQGPKLLIQFQNNGVVDDSQLPKDRFSAERLKGVDSTLKIQPAKLEDSAVYLCASSAGPGVVSYEQYFGPGTRLTVT.

This clonotype was observed a few times. V gene TRBV10-3 combines with J gene TRBJ1-2; no firm D call. The germline V gene has CDR1 ENHRY and CDR2 SYGVKD. V gave up 0 bases and J gave up 6 bases, with 20 bases separating them. This CDR3 contains 17 residues. CDR3 sequence (DNA): TGTGCCATCAGTGAGTCACTGGTTCTTACGGGGAGCGATGGCTACACCTTC. Residues: CAISESLVLTGSDGYTF.

The J gene is TRBJ1-5, the V gene TRBV10-1; 9 bases map to TRBD1. This CDR3 comprises 18 residues. V trimming: 6 bases; J trimming: 0 bases; junction bases outside the gene matches: 12. CDR1 is WNHNN and CDR2 is SYGVQD in the germline V gene (reference sequence). The CDR3 nucleotides are TGCGCCAGCAGACCAGCGGGACAGGGCCGATATAGCAATCAGCCCCAGCATTTT. Amino acids: CASRPAGQGRYSNQPQHF.

The rearrangement joins TRBV29-1 to TRBJ2-7; tentative D call: TRBD1 (8 bases). This CDR3 spans 16 amino acids. The germline gives CDR1 SQVTM, CDR2 ANQGSEA. V was shortened by 7 bases and J by 1 base, with 23 bases between the two germline ends. The CDR3 protein is CSANSGGGQASYEQYF. CDR3 coding DNA: TGCAGCGCAAACTCTGGGGGGGGACAGGCATCCTACGAGCAGTACTTC.

The V and J genes are TRBV7-3 and TRBJ2-3; 7 bases fit TRBD2. This CDR3 has 16 residues. In germline, CDR1 is SGHTA, CDR2 FQGTGA. J was trimmed by 8 bases and V by 1 base; bases with no gene match: 12. The CDR3 DNA reads as TGTGCCAGCAGCTTAATGTTAGGGTTGGGAGGGAGTACGCAGTATTTT. Its translation is CASSLMLGLGGSTQYF.

The gene calls are TRBV24-1 and TRBJ1-2; D remains ambiguous. Germline V lookup: CDR1 KGHDR, CDR2 SFDVKD. The V and J ends lost 4 bases and 8 bases respectively, with 10 bases between them. This CDR3 is 12 amino acids long. CDR3 amino acids: CATSDLVGGYTF. DNA of the CDR3: TGTGCCACCAGTGACCTCGTGGGAGGCTACACCTTC.

This clonotype was counted ten times or more. The chain links TRBV10-3 to TRBJ2-5, with D perhaps assigned TRBD1 or TRBD2 (5 bases each). Per germline, CDR1 ENHRY and CDR2 SYGVKD. CDR3 size: 13 residues. Deletions cut 5 bases from V and 5 bases from J, with 12 bases between. CDR3 nucleotides: TGTGCCATCAGTCCCCGGGACGTGGAGACCCAGTACTTC. Translation gives CAISPRDVETQYF.

The chain links TRBV19 to TRBJ1-2, with D tentatively TRBD1 (6 bases). Trimming removed 3 bases at V and 0 bases at J, with 17 bases between. The germline V gene encodes CDR1 LNHDA and CDR2 SQIVND (reference sequence). This CDR3 contains 17 residues. The CDR3 coding sequence is TGTGCCAGTAGTATTTTAGGTTCGGGACAAACTAACTATGGCTACACCTTC. Its protein product is CASSILGSGQTNYGYTF. The whole variable domain, remainder taken from reference TRBV19 and TRBJ1-2, is DGGITQSPKYLFRKEGQNVTLSCEQNLNHDAMYWYRQDPGQGLRLIYYSQIVNDFQKGDIAEGYSVSREKKESFPLTVTSAQKNPTAFYLCASSILGSGQTNYGYTFGSGTRLTVV.

The genes are TRBV11-1 and TRBJ2-7; D is perhaps TRBD1 (5 bases). This CDR3 comprises 17 residues. Per germline, CDR1 SGHAT and CDR2 FQDESV (reference sequence). V was trimmed by 1 base and J by 0 bases, leaving 16 bases between them. This CDR3 is CASSLGRTPDPSYEQYF. DNA of the CDR3: TGTGCCAGCAGCTTAGGCCGGACACCGGACCCCTCCTACGAGCAGTACTTC.

This sequence joins TRBV2 and TRBJ2-5; TRBD2 matches 10 bases. Germline CDR1 and CDR2: SNHLY and FYNNEI. The ends lost 6 bases at V and 6 bases at J; junction bases unmatched: 10. CDR3 length equals 15 residues. CDR3 in amino acids: CASSGTSEPRKTQYF. The CDR3 DNA sequence: TGTGCCAGCAGCGGGACTAGCGAGCCAAGGAAGACCCAGTACTTC.

Turning to this clonotype: The germline gene is not matched at one end of the junction; a read error may be the cause. The chain carries TRBV7-7 and TRBJ1-1, with unresolved D. Germline lookup yields CDR1 SSHAT and CDR2 FNYEAQ (reference sequence). The CDR3 loop spans 13 amino acids. DNA for the CDR3: TGTGCTAGCAGCTTAGATACGAACACTGAAGCTTTCTTT. It specifies CASSLDTNTEAFF.

The V call is TRBV2, the J call TRBJ1-1, with TRBD1 as a possible D gene (6 bases). Trimming shortened V by 7 bases and J by 4 bases, and 16 bases separated the two germline ends. The germline CDR1 and CDR2 sequences are SNHLY and FYNNEI. This CDR3 spans 14 amino acids. The CDR3 nucleotides are TGTGCCAGCAAGGGTCTGGGGGGCGGCACTGAAGCTTTCTTT. Protein: CASKGLGGGTEAFF.

This clonotype has a handful of counts. The chain links TRBV5-1 to TRBJ1-1, with 9 positions matching TRBD1. The V gene's germline CDR1 is SGHRS and CDR2 YFSETQ. V lost 5 bases, J lost 2 bases, and 7 bases stayed unmatched. The CDR3 is made up of 15 amino acids. The CDR3 bases are TGCGCCAGCAGGAAGGGGACAGGGCGAAACACTGAAGCTTTCTTT. This codes for CASRKGTGRNTEAFF.

This clonotype was found many times. The rearrangement uses TRBV4-2 and TRBJ2-5; 8 positions match TRBD2. With V trimmed by 4 bases and J by 1 base, 5 bases remained unmatched. The CDR3 totals 15 residues. Germline CDR1 and CDR2: LGHNA and YNFKEQ. The CDR3 region is CASSLGLAVQETQYF. The CDR3 DNA is TGTGCCAGCAGCCTAGGACTAGCCGTCCAAGAGACCCAGTACTTC.